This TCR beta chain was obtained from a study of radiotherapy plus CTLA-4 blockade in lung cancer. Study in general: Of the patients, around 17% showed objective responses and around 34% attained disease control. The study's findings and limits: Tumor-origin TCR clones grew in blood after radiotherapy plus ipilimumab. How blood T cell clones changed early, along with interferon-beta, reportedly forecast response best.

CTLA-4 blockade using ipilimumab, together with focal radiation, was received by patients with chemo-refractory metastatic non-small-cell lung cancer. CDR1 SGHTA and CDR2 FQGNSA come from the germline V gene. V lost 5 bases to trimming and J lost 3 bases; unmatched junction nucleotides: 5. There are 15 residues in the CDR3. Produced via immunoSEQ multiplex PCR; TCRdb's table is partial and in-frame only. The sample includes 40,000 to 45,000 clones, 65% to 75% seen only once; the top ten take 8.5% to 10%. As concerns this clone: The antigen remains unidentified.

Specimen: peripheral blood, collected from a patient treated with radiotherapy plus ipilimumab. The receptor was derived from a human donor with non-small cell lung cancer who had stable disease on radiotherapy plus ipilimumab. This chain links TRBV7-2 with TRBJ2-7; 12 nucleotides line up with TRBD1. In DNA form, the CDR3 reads TGTGCCAGCAGCCGGGGACAGGGGGCGTTCTACGAGCAGTACTTC. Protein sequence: CASSRGQGAFYEQYF.